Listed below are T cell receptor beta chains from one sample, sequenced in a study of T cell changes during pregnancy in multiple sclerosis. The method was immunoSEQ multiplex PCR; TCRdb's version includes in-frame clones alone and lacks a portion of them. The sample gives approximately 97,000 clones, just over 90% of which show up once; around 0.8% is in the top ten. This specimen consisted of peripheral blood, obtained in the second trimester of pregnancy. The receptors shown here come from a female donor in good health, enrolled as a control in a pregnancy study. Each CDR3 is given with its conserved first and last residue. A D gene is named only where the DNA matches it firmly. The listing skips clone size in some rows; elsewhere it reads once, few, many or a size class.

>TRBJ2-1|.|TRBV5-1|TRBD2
CASSPTAGGPNEQFF
TGCGCCAGCAGCCCGACGGCGGGGGGGCCCAATGAGCAGTTCTTC
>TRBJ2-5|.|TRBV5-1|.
CASSLAGRETQYF
TGCGCCAGCAGCTTGGCAGGGCGAGAGACCCAGTACTTC
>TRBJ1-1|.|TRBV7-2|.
CASSSGGNTEAFF
TGTGCCAGCAGCTCGGGGGGGAACACTGAAGCTTTCTTT
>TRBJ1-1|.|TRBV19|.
CASREDRNTEAFF
TGTGCCAGTAGGGAGGACAGGAACACTGAAGCTTTCTTT
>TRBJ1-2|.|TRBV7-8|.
CASLRGFGPSDGYTF
TGTGCCAGCTTGCGAGGGTTTGGTCCTTCGGATGGCTACACCTTC
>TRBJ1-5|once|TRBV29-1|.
CSLLGGVDNQPQHF
TGCAGCCTCCTAGGGGGGGTTGACAATCAGCCCCAGCATTTT
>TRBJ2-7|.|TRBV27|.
CASSWGGAPYEQYF
TGTGCCAGCAGCTGGGGGGGGGCCCCCTACGAGCAGTACTTC
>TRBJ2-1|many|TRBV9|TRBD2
CASSVGLAGGIDEQFF
TGTGCCAGCAGCGTAGGGCTAGCGGGAGGGATCGATGAGCAGTTCTTC
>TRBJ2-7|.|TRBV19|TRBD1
CASSIRAGQGYEQYF
TGTGCCAGTAGTATACGGGCGGGACAGGGTTACGAGCAGTACTTC
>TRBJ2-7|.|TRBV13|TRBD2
CASSQALAGDYEQYF
TGTGCCAGCAGCCAGGCCCTAGCGGGAGACTACGAGCAGTACTTC
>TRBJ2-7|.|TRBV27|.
CASGPGTTVYEQYF
TGTGCCAGCGGCCCGGGAACGACCGTCTACGAGCAGTACTTC
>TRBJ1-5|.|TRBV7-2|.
CASSLAGQLNQPQHF
TGTGCCAGCAGCTTAGCTGGACAGCTCAATCAGCCCCAGCATTTT
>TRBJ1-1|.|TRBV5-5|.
CASSLTPLNTEAFF
TGTGCCAGCAGCTTAACTCCACTGAACACTGAAGCTTTCTTT
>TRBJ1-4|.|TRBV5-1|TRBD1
CASSLASGGFEKLFF
TGCGCCAGCAGCTTGGCCTCAGGGGGTTTCGAAAAACTGTTTTTT
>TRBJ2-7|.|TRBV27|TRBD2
CASRGLAVEGGQYF
TGTGCCAGCAGGGGACTAGCGGTTGAAGGGGGGCAGTACTTC
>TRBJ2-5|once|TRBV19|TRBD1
CASRDPSQGGGETQYF
TGTGCCAGTAGGGATCCCTCACAGGGGGGAGGAGAGACCCAGTACTTC
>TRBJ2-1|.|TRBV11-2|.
CASSLIGGAPYNEQFF
TGTGCCAGCAGCTTAATTGGCGGGGCCCCCTACAATGAGCAGTTCTTC
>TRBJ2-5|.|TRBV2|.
CASSDWTALETQYF
TGTGCCAGCAGTGACTGGACAGCTCTCGAGACCCAGTACTTC
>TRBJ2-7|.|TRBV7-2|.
CASSLEAAAYEQYF
TGTGCCAGCAGCTTAGAGGCGGCGGCCTACGAGCAGTACTTC
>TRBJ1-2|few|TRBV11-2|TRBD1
CASSRGTVRGYTF
TGTGCCAGCAGCCGAGGGACAGTGCGGGGCTACACCTTC
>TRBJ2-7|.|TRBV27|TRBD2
CASSFQREAAYEQYF
TGTGCCAGCAGTTTTCAGCGGGAGGCCGCCTACGAGCAGTACTTC
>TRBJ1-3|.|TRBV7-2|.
CASSFNGIGNTIYF
TGTGCCAGCAGCTTCAACGGTATCGGAAACACCATATATTTT
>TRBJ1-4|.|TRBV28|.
CASSLGREKLFF
TGTGCCAGCAGTTTGGGCAGGGAAAAACTGTTTTTT
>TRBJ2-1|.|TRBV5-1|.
CASIRDNEQFF
TGCGCCAGCATTCGGGACAATGAGCAGTTCTTC
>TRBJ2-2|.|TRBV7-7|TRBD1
CASSEGTVLNTGELFF
TGTGCCAGCAGCGAAGGGACAGTGCTGAACACCGGGGAGCTGTTTTTT
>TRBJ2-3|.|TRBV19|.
CASSIDSRSTDTQYF
TGTGCCAGTAGTATAGACTCGAGGAGCACAGATACGCAGTATTTT
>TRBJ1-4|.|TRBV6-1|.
CASSEAGDNEKLFF
TGTGCCAGCAGTGAAGCAGGGGATAATGAAAAACTGTTTTTT
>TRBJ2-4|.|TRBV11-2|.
CASSFDIQYF
TGTGCCAGCAGCTTCGACATTCAGTACTTC
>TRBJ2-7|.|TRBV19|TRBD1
CASIGTDAYEQYF
TGTGCCAGTATCGGGACAGATGCCTACGAGCAGTACTTC
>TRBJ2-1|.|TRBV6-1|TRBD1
CASSEPGQSNEQFF
TGTGCCAGCAGTGAACCGGGACAGAGCAATGAGCAGTTCTTC
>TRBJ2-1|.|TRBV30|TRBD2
CAWSDQLGLALNEQFF
TGTGCCTGGAGTGACCAACTGGGACTAGCGCTCAATGAGCAGTTCTTC
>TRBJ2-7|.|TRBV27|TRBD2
CASSFGTSGVGEQYF
TGTGCCAGCAGTTTCGGAACTAGCGGGGTTGGCGAGCAGTACTTC
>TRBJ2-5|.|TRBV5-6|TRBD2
CASSSLAGGFQETQYF
TGTGCCAGCAGCTCATTAGCGGGGGGTTTCCAAGAGACCCAGTACTTC